The 8 T cell receptor beta chains listed next were all sequenced from one sample in a study of shared clonotypes between healthy human individuals. Assay used: immunoSEQ multiplex PCR; TCRdb lists only in-frame clones, some missing. This table holds millions of clones, about 92% found once. CD8 cells regarded as naive lacked CD45RO, were positively chosen for CCR7, and omitted terminally differentiated effector memory CD45RA+ cells. Sequencing was carried out using naive CD8+ T cells from PBMCs. The receptors shown here come from a man younger than 30 in good health. Some clones in this sample may be carry-over from other donors' samples.

This chain connects TRBV4-1 to TRBJ2-7; D might be TRBD1 (6 bases). CDR3 length: 15 residues. Looked up from germline, CDR1 is MGHRA and CDR2 is YSYEKL. Deletions cut 1 base from V and 3 bases from J, with 13 bases between. The CDR3 DNA sequence: TGCGCCAGCAGCCAAGGACAAGGACAGAACTACGAGCAGTACTTC. Translated: CASSQGQGQNYEQYF.

The CDR3 coding sequence is TGTGCCAGCAGTTTTCTATCGACCAGGGGCCCTCTTGGGGAGGAGCAGTACTTC. Amino acid sequence: CASSFLSTRGPLGEEQYF. The chain is built from TRBV27 and TRBJ2-7; D perhaps matches TRBD1 (6 bases). This CDR3 region has 18 residues. CDR1 and CDR2 (germline): MNHEY, SMNVEV (reference sequence). V gave up 3 bases and J gave up 7 bases, with 28 bases separating them.

J is TRBJ2-3 and V is TRBV25-1; TRBD2 matches 9 bases. This CDR3 region has 16 residues. The J segment lost 5 bases and the V segment lost 4 bases, leaving 10 bases of the junction unmatched. Germline assignment: CDR1 MGHDK and CDR2 SYGVNS. The chain's CDR3 is CASSGGRGRAGDTQYF. In DNA, the CDR3 is TGTGCCAGCAGTGGGGGCCGCGGGAGGGCGGGAGATACGCAGTATTTT. Using reference TRBV25-1 and TRBJ2-3 for the parts outside the CDR3, the full variable domain is EADIYQTPRYLVIGTGKKITLECSQTMGHDKMYWYQQDPGMELHLIHYSYGVNSTEKGDLSSESTVSRIRTEHFPLTLESARPSHTSQYLCASSGGRGRAGDTQYFGPGTRLTVL.

This clone was observed once. The chain joins TRBV25-1 to TRBJ1-2; 7 bases align to TRBD1. CDR3 length: 15 amino acids. The trim removed 2 bases at V and 4 bases at J, leaving 7 bases unmatched. Germline values: CDR1 MGHDK, CDR2 SYGVNS. Written as DNA, the CDR3 is TGTGCCAGCAGTGAAGGGAGGGGGCTTGGCTATGGCTACACCTTC. Encoded protein: CASSEGRGLGYGYTF.

This chain's CDR3 is CASSLSGVSDEQFF. The CDR3 DNA is TGTGCCAGCAGCTTGTCGGGAGTCTCGGATGAGCAGTTCTTC. The chain is built from TRBV7-2 and TRBJ2-1, with D possibly being TRBD2 (6 bases). This CDR3 region has 14 residues. Looked up from germline, CDR1 is SGHTA and CDR2 is FQGNSA. V lost 3 bases to trimming and J lost 8 bases, with 14 bases between them.

The V call is TRBV29-1, the J call TRBJ1-5; D may be TRBD1 (6 bases). Per the germline V gene, CDR1 is SQVTM and CDR2 is ANQGSEA. The V and J ends lost 4 bases and 0 bases respectively, with 7 bases between them. The CDR3 runs to 13 residues. CDR3 nucleotides: TGCAGCGTTGCAGGGGATAGCAATCAGCCCCAGCATTTT. Protein: CSVAGDSNQPQHF.

As for this clone: Other DNA sequences in the sample encode the same CDR3. The chain combines TRBV27 with TRBJ2-1; weak D call: TRBD2 (7 bases). V lost 1 base, J lost 0 bases, and 10 bases lay in between. Germline V CDR1 and CDR2: MNHEY, SMNVEV (reference sequence). The CDR3 covers 16 residues. The CDR3, as DNA: TGTGCCAGCAGTTTATGGGCGGGGGCCTCCTACAATGAGCAGTTCTTC. Protein sequence: CASSLWAGASYNEQFF.

A word on this clone: In the same sample, other DNA sequences code for this CDR3. This chain uses TRBV6-5 with TRBJ1-5; no firm D call. Germline CDR1 reads MNHEY; CDR2 reads SVGAGI. This CDR3 contains 13 residues. Trimming removed 0 bases at V and 7 bases at J, with 7 bases between. The CDR3 DNA is TGTGCCAGCAGTTACTCCTCAGTGCAGCCCCAGCATTTT. It specifies CASSYSSVQPQHF.